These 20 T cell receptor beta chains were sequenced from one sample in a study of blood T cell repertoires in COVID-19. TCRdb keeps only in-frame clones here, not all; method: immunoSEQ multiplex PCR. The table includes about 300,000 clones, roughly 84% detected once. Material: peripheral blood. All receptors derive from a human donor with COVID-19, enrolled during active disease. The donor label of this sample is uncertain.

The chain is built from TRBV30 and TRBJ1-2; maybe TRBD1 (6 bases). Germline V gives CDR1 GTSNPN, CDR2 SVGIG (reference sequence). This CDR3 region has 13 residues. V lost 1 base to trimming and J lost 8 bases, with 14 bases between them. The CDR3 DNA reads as TGTGCCTGGAGTGCCCCAGGGGAAGGGGGCTACACCTTC. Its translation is CAWSAPGEGGYTF. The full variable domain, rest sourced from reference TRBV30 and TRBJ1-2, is SQTIHQWPATLVQPVGSPLSLECTVEGTSNPNLYWYRQAAGRGLQLLFYSVGIGQISSEVPQNLSASRPQDRQFILSSKKLLLSDSGFYLCAWSAPGEGGYTFGSGTRLTVV.

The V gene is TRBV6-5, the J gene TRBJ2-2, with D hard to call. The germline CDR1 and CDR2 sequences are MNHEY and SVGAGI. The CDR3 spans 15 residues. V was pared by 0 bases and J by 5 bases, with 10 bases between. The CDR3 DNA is TGTGCCAGCAGTTACTCGGTCTACGAGACCGGGGAGCTGTTTTTT. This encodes CASSYSVYETGELFF.

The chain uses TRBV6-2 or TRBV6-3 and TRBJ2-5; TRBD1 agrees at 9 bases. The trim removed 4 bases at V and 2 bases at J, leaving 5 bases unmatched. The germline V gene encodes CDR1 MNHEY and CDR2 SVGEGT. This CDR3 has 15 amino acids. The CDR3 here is CASSWGQGRQETQYF. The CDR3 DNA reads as TGTGCCAGCAGTTGGGGACAGGGACGTCAAGAGACCCAGTACTTC.

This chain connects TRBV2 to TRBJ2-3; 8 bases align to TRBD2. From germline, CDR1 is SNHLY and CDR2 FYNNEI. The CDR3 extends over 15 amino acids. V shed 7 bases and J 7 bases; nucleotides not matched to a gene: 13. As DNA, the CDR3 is TGTGCCAGCACCCTGGGAGGACTAGCCGGAAATACGCAGTATTTT. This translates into CASTLGGLAGNTQYF.

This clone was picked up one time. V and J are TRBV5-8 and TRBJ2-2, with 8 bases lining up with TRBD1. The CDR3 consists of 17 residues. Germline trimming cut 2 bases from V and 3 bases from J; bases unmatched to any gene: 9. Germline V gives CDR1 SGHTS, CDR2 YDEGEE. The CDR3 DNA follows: TGTGCCAGCAGCTTACTCCCAGGGGGCCGTTACACCGGGGAGCTGTTTTTT. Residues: CASSLLPGGRYTGELFF.

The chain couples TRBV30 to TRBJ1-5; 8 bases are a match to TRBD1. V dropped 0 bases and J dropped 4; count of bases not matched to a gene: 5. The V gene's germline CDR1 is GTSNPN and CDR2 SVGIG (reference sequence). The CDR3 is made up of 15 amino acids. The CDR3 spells CAWSVPGGLNQPQHF. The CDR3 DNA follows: TGTGCCTGGAGTGTACCAGGGGGCCTAAATCAGCCCCAGCATTTT.

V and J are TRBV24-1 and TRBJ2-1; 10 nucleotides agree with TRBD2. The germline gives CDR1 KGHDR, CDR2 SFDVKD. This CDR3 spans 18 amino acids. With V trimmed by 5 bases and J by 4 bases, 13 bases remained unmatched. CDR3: CATSAGNLAGEWYNEQFF. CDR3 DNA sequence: TGTGCCACCAGTGCCGGCAACCTAGCGGGAGAATGGTACAATGAGCAGTTCTTC.

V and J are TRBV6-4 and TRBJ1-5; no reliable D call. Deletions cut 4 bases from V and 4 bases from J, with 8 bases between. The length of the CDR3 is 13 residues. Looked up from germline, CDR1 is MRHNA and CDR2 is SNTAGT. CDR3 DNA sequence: TGTGCCAGCAGTGTTGAGGAGAATCAGCCCCAGCATTTT. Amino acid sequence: CASSVEENQPQHF.

CDR3: CASSLFRDSLGYTF. In DNA form, the CDR3 reads TGTGCCAGCAGTTTATTTAGGGACAGCCTCGGCTACACCTTC. The V call is TRBV27, the J call TRBJ1-2; 7 bases match TRBD1. The CDR3 sequence is 14 residues long. The germline CDR1 and CDR2 sequences are MNHEY and SMNVEV (reference sequence). Trimming at V came to 1 base and at J to 8 bases, leaving 7 bases not matched to a gene.

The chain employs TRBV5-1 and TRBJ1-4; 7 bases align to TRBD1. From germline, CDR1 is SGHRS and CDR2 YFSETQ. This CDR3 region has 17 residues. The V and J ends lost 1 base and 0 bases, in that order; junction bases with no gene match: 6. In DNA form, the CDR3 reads TGCGCCAGCAGCTTGAGGGGACAGCATGCAACTAATGAAAAACTGTTTTTT. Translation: CASSLRGQHATNEKLFF. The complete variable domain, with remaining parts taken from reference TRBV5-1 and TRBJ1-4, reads KAGVTQTPRYLIKTRGQQVTLSCSPISGHRSVSWYQQTPGQGLQFLFEYFSETQRNKGNFPGRFSGRQFSNSRSEMNVSTLELGDSALYLCASSLRGQHATNEKLFFGSGTQLSVL.

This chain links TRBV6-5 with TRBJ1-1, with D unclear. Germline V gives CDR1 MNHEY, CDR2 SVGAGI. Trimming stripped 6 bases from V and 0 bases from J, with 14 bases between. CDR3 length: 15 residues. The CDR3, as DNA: TGTGCCAGCAGCGCACAGATCCTGATGAACACTGAAGCTTTCTTT. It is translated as CASSAQILMNTEAFF.

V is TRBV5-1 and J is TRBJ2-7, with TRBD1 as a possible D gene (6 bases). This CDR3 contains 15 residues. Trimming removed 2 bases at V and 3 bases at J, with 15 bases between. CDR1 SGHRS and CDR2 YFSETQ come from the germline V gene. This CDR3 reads CASSLQQGLLYEQYF. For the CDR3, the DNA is TGCGCCAGCAGCTTACAACAGGGCCTCCTCTACGAGCAGTACTTC. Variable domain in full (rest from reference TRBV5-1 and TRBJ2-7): KAGVTQTPRYLIKTRGQQVTLSCSPISGHRSVSWYQQTPGQGLQFLFEYFSETQRNKGNFPGRFSGRQFSNSRSEMNVSTLELGDSALYLCASSLQQGLLYEQYFGPGTRLTVT.

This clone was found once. CDR3 sequence reads: CASSQQTGGNTGELFF. In DNA form, the CDR3 reads TGCGCCAGCAGCCAACAGACAGGGGGAAACACCGGGGAGCTGTTTTTT. The genes are TRBV4-1 and TRBJ2-2; TRBD1 matches 9 bases. V was clipped by 2 bases and J by 2 bases; unmatched bases: 3. The CDR3 extends over 16 amino acids. CDR1 and CDR2 from the germline V gene are MGHRA and YSYEKL.

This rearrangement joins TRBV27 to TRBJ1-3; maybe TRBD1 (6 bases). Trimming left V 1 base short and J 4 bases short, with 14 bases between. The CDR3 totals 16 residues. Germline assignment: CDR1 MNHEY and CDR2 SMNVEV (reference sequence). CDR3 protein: CASSLYGTISGNTIYF. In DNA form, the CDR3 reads TGTGCCAGCAGTTTATATGGGACAATATCGGGAAACACCATATATTTT.

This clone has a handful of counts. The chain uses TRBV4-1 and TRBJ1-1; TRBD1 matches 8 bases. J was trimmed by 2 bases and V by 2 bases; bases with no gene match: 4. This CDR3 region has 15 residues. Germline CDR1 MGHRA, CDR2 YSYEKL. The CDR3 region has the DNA TGCGCCAGCAGCCAAACTTCAGGGGGCAACACTGAAGCTTTCTTT. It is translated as CASSQTSGGNTEAFF.

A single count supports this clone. In DNA, the CDR3 is TGTGCCAGCAGTTCACAGGGCGAGCCCCAGCATTTT. Amino acids: CASSSQGEPQHF. V and J are TRBV28 and TRBJ1-5; a possible D gene is TRBD1 (6 bases). Germline CDR1 is MDHEN and CDR2 is SYDVKM. The CDR3 extends over 12 amino acids. Trimming left V 4 bases short and J 8 bases short, with 9 bases between.

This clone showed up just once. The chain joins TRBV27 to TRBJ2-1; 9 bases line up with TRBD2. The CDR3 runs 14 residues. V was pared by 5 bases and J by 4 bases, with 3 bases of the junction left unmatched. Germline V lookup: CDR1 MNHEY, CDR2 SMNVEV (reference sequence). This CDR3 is CASSGAGGYNEQFF. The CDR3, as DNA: TGTGCCAGCAGTGGGGCGGGAGGGTACAATGAGCAGTTCTTC.

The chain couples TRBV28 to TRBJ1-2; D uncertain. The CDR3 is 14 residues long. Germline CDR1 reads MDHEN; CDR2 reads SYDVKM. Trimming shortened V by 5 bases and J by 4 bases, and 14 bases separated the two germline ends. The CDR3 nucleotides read TGTGCCAGCAGTCTCCCAATCGACATCTATGGCTACACCTTC. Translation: CASSLPIDIYGYTF.

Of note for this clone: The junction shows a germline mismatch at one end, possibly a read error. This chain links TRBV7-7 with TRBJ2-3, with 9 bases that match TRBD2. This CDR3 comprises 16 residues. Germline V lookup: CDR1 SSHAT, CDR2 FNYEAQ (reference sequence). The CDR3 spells CASSLGGGRGTDTQYF. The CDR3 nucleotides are TGTGCTAGCAGCTTAGGCGGCGGGAGGGGCACAGATACGCAGTATTTT.

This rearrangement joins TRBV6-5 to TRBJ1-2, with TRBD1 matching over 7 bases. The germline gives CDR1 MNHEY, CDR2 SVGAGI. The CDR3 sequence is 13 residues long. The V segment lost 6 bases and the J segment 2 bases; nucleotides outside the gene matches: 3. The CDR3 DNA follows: TGTGCCAGCAGCCCGGACAGGAACTATGGCTACACCTTC. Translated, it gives CASSPDRNYGYTF.